The 18 T cell receptor beta chains below come from one sample, sequenced in a study of response to subunit inactivated influenza vaccine. TCRdb re-called the RT-PCR reads through MiXCR, storing one row per CDR3 protein. The sample lists more than 450,000 distinct CDR3 sequences; about 11% were seen once. These data are also associated with another study on T cells expressing NK-cell markers. That paper states: A 5'RACE template switching approach incorporating UMIs was used to make TCR beta cDNA.

This sample comprised PBMCs from blood, obtained on the day of vaccination. Receptors were obtained from a man in his forties or fifties who received an inactivated influenza vaccine.

The rearrangement links TRBV20-1 to TRBJ2-1; D remains unclear. Trimming left V 3 bases short and J 0 bases short, with 9 bases between. This CDR3 spans 14 amino acids. From germline, CDR1 is DFQATT and CDR2 SNEGSKA (reference sequence). The CDR3 protein is CSARAQSSYNEQFF. Written as DNA, the CDR3 is TGCAGTGCTAGGGCGCAGAGCTCCTACAATGAGCAGTTCTTC.

In its sample, this clonotype was seen many times. The CDR3 DNA follows: TGCAGTGCTAAGGTTTCGGGACTAGCGTACACAGATACGCAGTATTTT. Amino acids: CSAKVSGLAYTDTQYF. The genes are TRBV20-1 and TRBJ2-3; TRBD2 matches at 10 bases. CDR3 length: 16 amino acids. V dropped 4 bases and J dropped 2; count of bases not matched to a gene: 9. Per germline, CDR1 DFQATT and CDR2 SNEGSKA (reference sequence).

This clonotype was seen a handful of times. The chain employs TRBV10-3 and TRBJ2-3, with 9 bases that match TRBD1. Germline values: CDR1 ENHRY, CDR2 SYGVKD. V trimming: 10 bases; J trimming: 3 bases; junction bases outside the gene matches: 8. The length of the CDR3 is 14 residues. The CDR3 nucleotides are TGTGCCACCCAGACAGGGGGTTGGACAGATACGCAGTATTTT. It is translated as CATQTGGWTDTQYF.

This clonotype was seen more than once but under ten times. The chain uses TRBV5-1 and TRBJ2-1; D is unresolved. Germline values: CDR1 SGHRS, CDR2 YFSETQ. This CDR3 comprises 15 residues. Trimming took off 5 bases at V and 5 bases at J, with 17 bases between the two ends. CDR3 bases: TGCGCCAGCAGGTACACTTACGGCGTCGACAATGAGCAGTTCTTC. This sequence encodes CASRYTYGVDNEQFF. Full variable domain (outside the CDR3, taken from reference TRBV5-1 and TRBJ2-1): KAGVTQTPRYLIKTRGQQVTLSCSPISGHRSVSWYQQTPGQGLQFLFEYFSETQRNKGNFPGRFSGRQFSNSRSEMNVSTLELGDSALYLCASRYTYGVDNEQFFGPGTRLTVL.

The chain links TRBV5-5 to TRBJ2-7; D is perhaps TRBD1 (6 bases). Germline V gives CDR1 SGHKS, CDR2 YYEKEE (reference sequence). The CDR3 contains 15 residues. Trimming took 4 bases from V and 7 from J, leaving 21 bases between them. CDR3 coding DNA: TGTGCCAGCAGCGACAATCGTCTCTATACAGGGGAGCAGTACTTC. As protein: CASSDNRLYTGEQYF.

This clonotype was detected only a few times. The chain carries TRBV6-5 and TRBJ2-5, with 8 bases matching TRBD1. The length of the CDR3 is 17 residues. The V gene end was trimmed by 5 bases and the J gene end by 5 bases; junction bases not matched to a gene: 16. Looked up from germline, CDR1 is MNHEY and CDR2 is SVGAGI. This chain's CDR3 is CASSNQNFRGRWETQYF. DNA for the CDR3: TGTGCCAGCAGTAACCAGAACTTCAGGGGGCGCTGGGAGACCCAGTACTTC.

This clonotype was observed many times. CDR3 region: CASSSPGELFF. For the CDR3, the DNA is TGCGCCAGCAGCTCCCCCGGGGAGCTGTTTTTT. This chain joins TRBV4-1 and TRBJ2-2; D is undetermined. There are 11 residues in the CDR3. CDR1 is MGHRA, CDR2 YSYEKL, per germline. Trimming cost V 5 bases and J 6 bases, with 4 bases left between them.

V and J are TRBV11-2 and TRBJ2-6; 10 bases map to TRBD1. Per germline, CDR1 SGHAT and CDR2 FQNNGV. V shed 7 bases, J shed 1 base, and the junction held 10 bases outside the gene matches. The CDR3 has 18 residues. The CDR3 protein is CASIFSTGGASGANVLTF. CDR3 DNA sequence: TGTGCCAGCATCTTTTCGACAGGGGGCGCATCTGGGGCCAACGTCCTGACTTTC. The whole variable domain, filled in from reference TRBV11-2 and TRBJ2-6, reads EAGVAQSPRYKIIEKRQSVAFWCNPISGHATLYWYQQILGQGPKLLIQFQNNGVVDDSQLPKDRFSAERLKGVDSTLKIQPAKLEDSAVYLCASIFSTGGASGANVLTFGAGSRLTVL.

This clonotype occurred many times. V usage is TRBV7-9 and J usage is TRBJ1-5; D uncertain. CDR1 and CDR2 (germline): SEHNR, FQNEAQ (reference sequence). The ends were cut back, 6 bases at V and 6 bases at J, with 15 bases in the middle. The CDR3 is 14 amino acids. The CDR3 bases are TGTGCCAGCAGTTTGGGCGGCGGCGGTCAGCCCCAGCATTTT. It specifies CASSLGGGGQPQHF.

V is TRBV3-1 and J is TRBJ2-7, with TRBD2 matching 7 bases. The V gene's germline CDR1 is LGHDT and CDR2 YNNKEL (reference sequence). V shed 1 base, J shed 0 bases, and the junction held 6 bases outside the gene matches. CDR3 length: 16 residues. The CDR3 loop is CASSQVRGRASYEQYF. The CDR3 region has the DNA TGTGCCAGCAGCCAAGTAAGAGGGAGGGCCTCCTACGAGCAGTACTTC.

This clonotype has at least ten counts. The rearrangement uses TRBV7-2 and TRBJ1-5; no definite D call. This CDR3 spans 15 amino acids. Germline V gene sequence: CDR1 SGHTA, CDR2 FQGNSA. V lost 4 bases to trimming and J lost 5 bases, with 15 bases between them. The CDR3 coding sequence is TGTGCCAGCAGCTATACCCTTGGGCCGTATCAGCCCCAGCATTTT. This sequence encodes CASSYTLGPYQPQHF.

There are a few counts of this clonotype. This sequence joins TRBV11-2 and TRBJ2-1, with D unclear. Germline V CDR1 and CDR2: SGHAT, FQNNGV. V shed 1 base and J shed 8 bases, with 21 bases lying between them. The CDR3 is 17 residues long. The CDR3 here is CASSLGVAPARVDEQFF. Here the CDR3 DNA reads TGTGCCAGCAGCTTAGGGGTCGCTCCCGCCCGGGTGGATGAGCAGTTCTTC.

CDR3 protein: CASSSQGPINQPQHF. In DNA form, the CDR3 reads TGTGCCAGCAGTTCACAGGGCCCCATCAATCAGCCCCAGCATTTT. The chain is built from TRBV12-3 or TRBV12-4 and TRBJ1-5; possible D gene TRBD1, 6 bases. This CDR3 region has 15 residues. V gave up 4 bases and J gave up 3 bases, with 13 bases separating them.

The V and J genes are TRBV12-3 or TRBV12-4 and TRBJ2-3; D may be TRBD2 (6 bases). The CDR3 contains 15 residues. Trimming stripped 2 bases from V and 3 bases from J, with 12 bases between. CDR3 nucleotide sequence: TGTGCCAGCAGTTTAAGTTCAGGGAGGACAGATACGCAGTATTTT. The encoded protein is CASSLSSGRTDTQYF.

In its sample, this clonotype was seen a few times. Here the CDR3 reads CASSLGSPGYEQYF. CDR3 nucleotide sequence: TGCGCCAGCAGCTTGGGATCCCCGGGCTACGAGCAGTACTTC. V and J are TRBV5-1 and TRBJ2-7, with D uncertain. Trimming stripped 0 bases from V and 3 bases from J, with 10 bases between. In germline, CDR1 is SGHRS, CDR2 YFSETQ. This CDR3 has 14 residues.

Many counts were recorded for this clonotype. The CDR3 is CASSYRQGANNSPLHF. The CDR3 nucleotides read TGTGCCAGCAGTTATCGACAGGGGGCAAATAATTCACCCCTCCACTTT. The chain uses TRBV7-2 and TRBJ1-6; TRBD1 matches 10 bases. CDR3 size: 16 residues. The junction had 7 bases not matched to a gene; V was cut back by 6 bases and J by 5 bases. CDR1 is SGHTA and CDR2 is FQGNSA in the germline V gene.

The chain links TRBV5-4 to TRBJ2-3; D uncertain. The CDR3 spans 12 residues. The V gene's germline CDR1 is SGHNT and CDR2 YYREEE (reference sequence). V was clipped by 1 base and J by 8 bases, with 8 bases between them. CDR3 sequence: CASSLPGGTQYF. The CDR3 nucleotides are TGTGCCAGCAGCTTGCCCGGCGGTACGCAGTATTTT. The full variable domain, its missing parts supplied by reference TRBV5-4 and TRBJ2-3, is ETGVTQSPTHLIKTRGQQVTLRCSSQSGHNTVSWYQQALGQGPQFIFQYYREEENGRGNFPPRFSGLQFPNYSSELNVNALELDDSALYLCASSLPGGTQYFGPGTRLTVL.

The chain links TRBV3-1 to TRBJ2-2, with D maybe TRBD2 (6 bases). Germline V gene sequence: CDR1 LGHDT, CDR2 YNNKEL (reference sequence). V was cut by 1 base and J by 1 base, with 10 bases left in between. The CDR3 spans 16 residues. CDR3 amino acids: CASSQGLRGNTGELFF. The CDR3 DNA follows: TGTGCCAGCAGCCAAGGTCTGCGGGGGAACACCGGGGAGCTGTTTTTT.